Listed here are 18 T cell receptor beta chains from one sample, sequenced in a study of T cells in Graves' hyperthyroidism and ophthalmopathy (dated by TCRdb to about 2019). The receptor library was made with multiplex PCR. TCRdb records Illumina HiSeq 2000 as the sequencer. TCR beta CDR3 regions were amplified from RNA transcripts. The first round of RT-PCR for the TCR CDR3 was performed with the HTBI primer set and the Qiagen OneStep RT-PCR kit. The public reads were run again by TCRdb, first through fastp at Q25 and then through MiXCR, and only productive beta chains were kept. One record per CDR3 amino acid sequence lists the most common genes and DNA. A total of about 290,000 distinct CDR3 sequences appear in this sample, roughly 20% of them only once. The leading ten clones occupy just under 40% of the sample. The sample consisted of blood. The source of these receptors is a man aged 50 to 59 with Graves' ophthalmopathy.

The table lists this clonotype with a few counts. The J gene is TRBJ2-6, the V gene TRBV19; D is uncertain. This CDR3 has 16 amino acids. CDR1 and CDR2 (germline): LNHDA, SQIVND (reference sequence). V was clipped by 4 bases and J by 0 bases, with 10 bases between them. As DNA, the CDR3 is TGTGCCAGTAGTACCAGAAGGAGCTCTGGGGCCAACGTCCTGACTTTC. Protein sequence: CASSTRRSSGANVLTF.

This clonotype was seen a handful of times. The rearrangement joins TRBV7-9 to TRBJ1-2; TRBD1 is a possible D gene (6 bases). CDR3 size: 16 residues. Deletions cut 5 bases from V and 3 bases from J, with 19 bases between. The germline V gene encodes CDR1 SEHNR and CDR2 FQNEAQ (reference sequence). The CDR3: CASSPPVGGAYYGYTF. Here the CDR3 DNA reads TGTGCCAGCAGCCCCCCGGTGGGGGGCGCATACTATGGCTACACCTTC.

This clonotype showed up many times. CDR3 in amino acids: CASSQAGGPSYNEQFF. The CDR3 DNA reads as TGTGCCAGCAGTCAGGCGGGAGGGCCCTCCTACAATGAGCAGTTCTTC. The chain carries TRBV28 and TRBJ2-1; 9 nucleotides agree with TRBD2. The CDR3 runs to 16 residues. Trimming removed 5 bases from V and 0 bases from J; junction bases left unmatched: 5. Germline V CDR1 and CDR2: MDHEN, SYDVKM.

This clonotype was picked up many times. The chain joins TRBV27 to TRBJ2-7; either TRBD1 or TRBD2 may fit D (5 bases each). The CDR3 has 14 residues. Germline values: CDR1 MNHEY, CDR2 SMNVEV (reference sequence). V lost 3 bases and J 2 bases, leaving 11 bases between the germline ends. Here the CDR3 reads CASSLGDGPYEQYF. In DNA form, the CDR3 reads TGTGCCAGCAGTTTGGGGGACGGGCCCTACGAGCAGTACTTC.

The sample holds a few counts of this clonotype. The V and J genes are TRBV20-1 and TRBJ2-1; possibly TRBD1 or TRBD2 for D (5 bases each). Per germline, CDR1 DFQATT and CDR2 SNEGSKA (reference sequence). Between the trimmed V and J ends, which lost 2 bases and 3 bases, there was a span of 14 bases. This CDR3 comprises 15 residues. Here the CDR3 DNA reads TGCAGTGCTAGACCCGGCCTGGGGGTCTACAATGAGCAGTTCTTC. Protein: CSARPGLGVYNEQFF.

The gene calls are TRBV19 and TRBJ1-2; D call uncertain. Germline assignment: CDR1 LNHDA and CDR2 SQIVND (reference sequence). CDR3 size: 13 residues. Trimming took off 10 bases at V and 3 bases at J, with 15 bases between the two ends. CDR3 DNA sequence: TGTGCCACAGCCCGGCGGTCTGACTATGGCTACACCTTC. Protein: CATARRSDYGYTF.

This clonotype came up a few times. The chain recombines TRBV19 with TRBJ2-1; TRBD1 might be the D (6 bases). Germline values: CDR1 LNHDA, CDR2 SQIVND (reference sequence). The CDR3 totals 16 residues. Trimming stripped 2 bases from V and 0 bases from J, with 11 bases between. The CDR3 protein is CASSIRTELSYNEQFF. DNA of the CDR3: TGTGCCAGTAGTATACGGACAGAACTCTCCTACAATGAGCAGTTCTTC.

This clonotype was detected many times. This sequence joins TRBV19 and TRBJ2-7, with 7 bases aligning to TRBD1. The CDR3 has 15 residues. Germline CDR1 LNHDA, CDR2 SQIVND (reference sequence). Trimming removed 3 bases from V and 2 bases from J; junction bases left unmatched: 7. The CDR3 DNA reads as TGTGCCAGTAGTATTCTCCCCGGGACAGCCTACGAGCAGTACTTC. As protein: CASSILPGTAYEQYF.

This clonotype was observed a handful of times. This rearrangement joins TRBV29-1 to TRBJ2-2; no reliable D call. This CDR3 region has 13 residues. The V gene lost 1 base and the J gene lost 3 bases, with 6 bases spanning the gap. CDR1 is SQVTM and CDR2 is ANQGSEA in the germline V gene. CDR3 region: CSVEVWDTGELFF. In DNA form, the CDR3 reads TGCAGCGTTGAAGTTTGGGACACCGGGGAGCTGTTTTTT.

The CDR3 region has the DNA TGTGCCAGCAGCGCTGGAGGAAACACTGAAGCTTTCTTT. This encodes CASSAGGNTEAFF. The rearrangement uses TRBV9 and TRBJ1-1; D not certain. Germline lookup yields CDR1 SGDLS and CDR2 YYNGEE. The CDR3 extends over 13 amino acids. V was clipped by 3 bases and J by 2 bases, with 8 bases between them.

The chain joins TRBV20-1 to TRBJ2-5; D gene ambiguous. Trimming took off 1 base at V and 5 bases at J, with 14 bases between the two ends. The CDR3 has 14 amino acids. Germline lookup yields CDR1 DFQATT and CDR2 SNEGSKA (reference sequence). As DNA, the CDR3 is TGCAGTGCTAGAGTTGGAACTATTGGGGAGACCCAGTACTTC. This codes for CSARVGTIGETQYF.

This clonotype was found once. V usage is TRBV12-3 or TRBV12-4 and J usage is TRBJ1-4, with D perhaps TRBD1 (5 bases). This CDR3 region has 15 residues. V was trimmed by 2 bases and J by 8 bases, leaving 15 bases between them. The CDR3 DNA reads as TGTGCCAGCAGTTTATTACCTGGGGGTATCGAAAAACTGTTTTTT. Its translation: CASSLLPGGIEKLFF.

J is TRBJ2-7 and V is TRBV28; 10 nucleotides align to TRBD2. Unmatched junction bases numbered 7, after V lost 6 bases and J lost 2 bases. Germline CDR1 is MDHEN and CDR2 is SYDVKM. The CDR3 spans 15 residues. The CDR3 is CASRLGTSETYEQYF. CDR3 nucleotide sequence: TGTGCCAGCAGGTTGGGGACTAGCGAGACCTACGAGCAGTACTTC.

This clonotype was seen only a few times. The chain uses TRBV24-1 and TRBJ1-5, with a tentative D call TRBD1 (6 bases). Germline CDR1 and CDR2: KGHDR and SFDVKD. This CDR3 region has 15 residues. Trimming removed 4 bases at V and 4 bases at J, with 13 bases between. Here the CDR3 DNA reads TGTGCCACCAGTGACAACAGGGAATCGAATCAGCCCCAGCATTTT. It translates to CATSDNRESNQPQHF.

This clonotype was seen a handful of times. For the CDR3, the DNA is TGTGCCAGCAGCATCCGACACAACAATGAGCAGTTCTTC. Translation gives CASSIRHNNEQFF. The V gene is TRBV14, the J gene TRBJ2-1; D gene unclear. The CDR3 length is 13 residues. Germline assignment: CDR1 SGHDN and CDR2 FVKESK. Trimming took 5 bases from V and 5 from J, leaving 10 bases between them.

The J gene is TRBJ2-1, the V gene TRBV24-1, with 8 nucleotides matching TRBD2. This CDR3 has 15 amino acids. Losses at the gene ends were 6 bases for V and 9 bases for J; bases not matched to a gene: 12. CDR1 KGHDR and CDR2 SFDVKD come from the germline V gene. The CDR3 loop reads CATSSIREGPTEQFF. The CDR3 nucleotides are TGTGCCACCAGTAGCATACGGGAGGGCCCCACTGAGCAGTTCTTC.

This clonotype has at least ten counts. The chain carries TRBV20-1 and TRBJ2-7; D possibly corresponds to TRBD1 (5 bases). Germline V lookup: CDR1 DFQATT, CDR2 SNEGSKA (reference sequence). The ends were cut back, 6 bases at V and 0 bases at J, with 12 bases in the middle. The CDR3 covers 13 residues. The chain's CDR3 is CSAGTGSSYEQYF. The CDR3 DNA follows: TGCAGTGCCGGAACAGGCAGCTCCTACGAGCAGTACTTC.

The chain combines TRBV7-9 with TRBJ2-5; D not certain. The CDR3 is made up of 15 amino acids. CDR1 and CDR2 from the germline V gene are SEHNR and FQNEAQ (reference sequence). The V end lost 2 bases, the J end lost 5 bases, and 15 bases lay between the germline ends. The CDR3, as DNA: TGTGCCAGCAGCTTATCTCCAGGACGGTGGGAGACCCAGTACTTC. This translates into CASSLSPGRWETQYF.